The 27 T cell receptor beta chains below come from one sample, sequenced in a study of regulatory T cells in long-lasting Graves disease. Construction of TCR beta libraries relied on iRepertoire HTBI primers and on Arm-PCR targeting CDR3 regions. TCRdb passed the multiplex PCR reads through MiXCR, listing each CDR3 protein once. Of about 530,000 distinct CDR3 sequences listed, about 16% are singletons. Time point noted: newly diagnosed GD, antithyroid drugs for less than 3 months. Researchers made the TCR library from RNA that was extracted from PBMCs. Another study also made use of these data, one on T cells in Graves' hyperthyroidism and ophthalmopathy.

Sequences were derived from peripheral blood mononuclear cells (PBMCs), sampled at new diagnosis, from a patient treated with antithyroid drugs. These TCRs come from a woman aged 35 to 59 with Graves disease.

This clonotype was seen ten or more times. The chain recombines TRBV29-1 with TRBJ1-1; a possible D gene is TRBD1 (6 bases). This CDR3 is 15 amino acids long. Trimming removed 0 bases at V and 1 base at J, with 12 bases between. Germline CDR1 SQVTM, CDR2 ANQGSEA. The CDR3 DNA is TGCAGCGTTGAAGAACCCCCGACAGGGAACACTGAAGCTTTCTTT. It specifies CSVEEPPTGNTEAFF.

The genes are TRBV6-5 and TRBJ1-2, with D unclear. From germline, CDR1 is MNHEY and CDR2 SVGAGI. V gave up 2 bases and J gave up 3 bases, with 19 bases separating them. This CDR3 is 17 amino acids long. Written as DNA, the CDR3 is TGTGCCAGCAGTTACATCTTGGGGAAGAGGCCGGACTATGGCTACACCTTC. Translated: CASSYILGKRPDYGYTF.

This clonotype appeared many times. The chain combines TRBV27 with TRBJ2-1; 9 bases line up with TRBD2. The germline CDR1 and CDR2 sequences are MNHEY and SMNVEV (reference sequence). This CDR3 is built from 16 residues. The trim removed 6 bases at V and 4 bases at J, leaving 10 bases unmatched. The chain's CDR3 is CASSPSAGGIYNEQFF. The CDR3 region has the DNA TGTGCCAGCAGCCCCTCAGCGGGGGGCATATACAATGAGCAGTTCTTC.

This clonotype was counted many times. The chain joins TRBV2 to TRBJ1-4; D is unclear. The V and J ends lost 1 base and 6 bases respectively, with 6 bases between them. The CDR3 length is 13 residues. Looked up from germline, CDR1 is SNHLY and CDR2 is FYNNEI. CDR3 bases: TGTGCCAGCAGTGAAGGGATTGATGAAAAACTGTTTTTT. Translated, it gives CASSEGIDEKLFF.

The chain recombines TRBV5-1 with TRBJ2-7, with D perhaps TRBD1 (8 bases). The length of the CDR3 is 15 residues. The V gene's germline CDR1 is SGHRS and CDR2 YFSETQ. Trimming pared 4 bases from V and 6 bases from J, leaving 20 bases between. This CDR3 is CASSPGGQGTGEQYF. The CDR3 bases are TGCGCCAGCAGCCCGGGGGGTCAGGGGACAGGCGAGCAGTACTTC. The full variable domain, its missing parts supplied by reference TRBV5-1 and TRBJ2-7, is KAGVTQTPRYLIKTRGQQVTLSCSPISGHRSVSWYQQTPGQGLQFLFEYFSETQRNKGNFPGRFSGRQFSNSRSEMNVSTLELGDSALYLCASSPGGQGTGEQYFGPGTRLTVT.

The V gene is TRBV2, the J gene TRBJ2-5, with 9 bases matching TRBD2. Germline lookup yields CDR1 SNHLY and CDR2 FYNNEI. V lost 3 bases and J lost 2; bases outside the gene matches: 4. The CDR3 spans 15 residues. CDR3 region: CASSESSGAQETQYF. In nucleotides, the CDR3 is TGTGCCAGCAGTGAGTCTAGCGGGGCTCAAGAGACCCAGTACTTC.

This clonotype was seen only a few times. The chain employs TRBV5-1 and TRBJ2-7; 10 bases are shared with TRBD2. The CDR3 contains 15 residues. V lost 0 bases to trimming and J lost 3 bases; unmatched junction nucleotides: 3. Germline lookup yields CDR1 SGHRS and CDR2 YFSETQ. The CDR3 DNA follows: TGCGCCAGCAGCTTGGTAGCGGGGGGAAACTACGAGCAGTACTTC. The encoded protein is CASSLVAGGNYEQYF.

In this sample, this clonotype turned up many times. V is TRBV5-1 and J is TRBJ2-3; tentative D call: TRBD2 (6 bases). The CDR3 is made up of 16 amino acids. V was shortened by 4 bases and J by 0 bases, with 15 bases between the two germline ends. Germline V gene data show CDR1 as SGHRS and CDR2 as YFSETQ. The CDR3 reads CASSRRGSSSTDTQYF. In DNA form, the CDR3 reads TGCGCCAGCAGCAGGAGGGGCTCCTCTAGCACAGATACGCAGTATTTT.

This clonotype occurred once. This clone may be a read error of a much larger clone one base away. The chain links TRBV5-1 to TRBJ2-7, with TRBD2 identical over 8 bases. Germline V CDR1 and CDR2: SGHRS, YFSETQ. With 1 base clipped from V and 4 bases from J, the junction kept 7 bases outside the gene matches. The CDR3 covers 15 residues. CDR3 in DNA: TGCGCCAGCAGCTTGTCCGGGGGGGCCACGTACGAGCAGTACTTC. Translated, it gives CASSLSGGATYEQYF.

The chain's CDR3 is CSASRAGGVNSPLHF. In DNA, the CDR3 is TGCAGTGCTAGTCGCGCAGGAGGTGTTAATTCACCCCTCCACTTT. This chain connects TRBV20-1 to TRBJ1-6; D ambiguous. Germline CDR1 and CDR2: DFQATT and SNEGSKA (reference sequence). V gave up 3 bases and J gave up 6 bases, with 15 bases separating them. CDR3 length: 15 amino acids.

This clonotype was recorded a few times. J is TRBJ2-7 and V is TRBV18; 7 nucleotides line up with TRBD1. The CDR3 consists of 15 residues. Germline V lookup: CDR1 KGHSH, CDR2 LQKENI. V was pared by 5 bases and J by 2 bases, with 9 bases of the junction left unmatched. The CDR3 is CASSGPGDSPYEQYF. The DNA of the CDR3 is TGTGCCAGCTCAGGACCCGGGGACAGTCCCTACGAGCAGTACTTC.

The chain couples TRBV10-3 to TRBJ2-3; 8 bases agree with TRBD1. CDR1 is ENHRY and CDR2 is SYGVKD in the germline V gene. This CDR3 spans 13 amino acids. J lost 7 bases, V lost 10 bases, and 10 bases had no gene match. CDR3 loop: CATGTGTDYTQYF. For the CDR3, the DNA is TGTGCCACCGGGACAGGAACGGATTATACGCAGTATTTT.

This clonotype was detected only a few times. The gene calls are TRBV9 and TRBJ2-2; 7 bases agree with TRBD1. V was pared by 4 bases and J by 4 bases, with 10 bases of the junction left unmatched. The CDR3 runs to 16 residues. CDR1 and CDR2 (germline): SGDLS, YYNGEE. CDR3 in DNA: TGTGCCAGCAGCACCCGACAGGGAATAGGCACCGGGGAGCTGTTTTTT. Translated: CASSTRQGIGTGELFF.

The V call is TRBV10-3, the J call TRBJ1-5; D not certain. CDR3 length: 15 residues. The V and J ends lost 0 bases and 4 bases respectively, with 10 bases between them. Germline V CDR1 and CDR2: ENHRY, SYGVKD. The DNA of the CDR3 is TGTGCCATCAGTGAGTCGAATGCGGGAAATCAGCCCCAGCATTTT. Translation gives CAISESNAGNQPQHF.

The sample holds many counts of this clonotype. The chain links TRBV2 to TRBJ1-1; TRBD1 agrees at 7 bases. V dropped 7 bases and J dropped 3; count of bases not matched to a gene: 8. The CDR3 runs to 14 residues. CDR1 and CDR2 from the germline V gene are SNHLY and FYNNEI. The CDR3 reads CASTDRVGDTEAFF. As DNA, the CDR3 is TGTGCCAGCACAGACAGGGTAGGGGACACTGAAGCTTTCTTT.

The chain uses TRBV3-1 and TRBJ2-4; 7 nucleotides agree with TRBD2. The V gene end was trimmed by 0 bases and the J gene end by 9 bases; junction bases not matched to a gene: 2. This CDR3 contains 13 residues. Germline-derived CDR1 and CDR2 are LGHDT and YNNKEL (reference sequence). CDR3 sequence: CASSQEGGGIQYF. The CDR3 nucleotides read TGTGCCAGCAGCCAAGAGGGGGGGGGCATTCAGTACTTC.

There are a few counts of this clonotype. The chain combines TRBV6-2 or TRBV6-3 with TRBJ1-5; TRBD1 is a possible D gene (6 bases). Trimming stripped 6 bases from V and 3 bases from J, with 12 bases between. CDR3 length equals 14 residues. Germline-derived CDR1 and CDR2 are MNHEY and SVGEGT. The CDR3 DNA follows: TGTGCCAGCAGCTACGGACAGATCAATCAGCCCCAGCATTTT. Translating gives CASSYGQINQPQHF.

J is TRBJ1-5 and V is TRBV12-3 or TRBV12-4, with TRBD1 matching over 8 bases. Germline trimming cut 6 bases from V and 2 bases from J; bases unmatched to any gene: 9. This CDR3 comprises 16 residues. The CDR3 DNA reads TGTGCCAGCAGCCTGGGCAGGGGGCGAGGCAATCAGCCCCAGCATTTT. Its translation: CASSLGRGRGNQPQHF.

V gene TRBV19 combines with J gene TRBJ1-5; D is perhaps TRBD1 (6 bases). Per germline, CDR1 LNHDA and CDR2 SQIVND (reference sequence). V was pared by 4 bases and J by 0 bases, with 13 bases between. The CDR3 totals 16 residues. As DNA, the CDR3 is TGTGCCAGTAGTACCCGGGACAACCATAGCAATCAGCCCCAGCATTTT. Its protein is CASSTRDNHSNQPQHF.

The table lists this clonotype with many counts. The rearrangement uses TRBV2 and TRBJ2-1; D is tentatively TRBD1 or TRBD2 (6 bases each). The V end lost 4 bases, the J end lost 1 base, and 14 bases lay between the germline ends. CDR1 SNHLY and CDR2 FYNNEI come from the germline V gene. The CDR3 is 16 amino acids. The CDR3 is CASSGFRGASYNEQFF. DNA of the CDR3: TGTGCCAGCAGTGGCTTTAGGGGGGCTTCCTACAATGAGCAGTTCTTC.

This clonotype was seen repeatedly, ten times or more. The V call is TRBV18, the J call TRBJ1-1; the D gene is possibly TRBD1 (5 bases). Germline V lookup: CDR1 KGHSH, CDR2 LQKENI. CDR3 size: 14 residues. Trimming left V 0 bases short and J 5 bases short, with 10 bases between. CDR3 protein: CASSPPYGGTEAFF. Here the CDR3 DNA reads TGTGCCAGCTCACCACCTTACGGGGGAACTGAAGCTTTCTTT.

The chain combines TRBV12-3 or TRBV12-4 with TRBJ2-1; 10 positions agree with TRBD2. TRBJ2-5 matches the DNA end more closely, so the J call is doubtful. This CDR3 spans 17 amino acids. Here the CDR3 DNA reads TGTGCCAGCAGTTTAGTAGCTAGCGGGGGTGACCAAGAGACCCAGTACTTC. Protein product: CASSLVASGGDQETQYF.

This clonotype came up many times. The chain uses TRBV12-5 and TRBJ1-1, with D uncertain. The CDR3 consists of 13 residues. Germline-derived CDR1 and CDR2 are LGHNT and FRNRAP. Trimming removed 6 bases from V and 5 bases from J, with 13 bases in between. As DNA, the CDR3 is TGTGCTAGTGGCAGGTGGAGCGGGACTGAAGCTTTCTTT. Its translation is CASGRWSGTEAFF.

The table lists this clonotype with many counts. The chain links TRBV3-1 to TRBJ2-7; 12 positions match TRBD1. The junction had 10 bases not matched to a gene; V was cut back by 4 bases and J by 6 bases. Germline V CDR1 and CDR2: LGHDT, YNNKEL (reference sequence). The CDR3 runs 16 residues. CDR3 residues: CASSPHGGTGGAEQYF. The CDR3 DNA is TGTGCCAGCAGCCCCCACGGAGGGACAGGGGGCGCCGAGCAGTACTTC.

This clonotype was seen more than once but under ten times. The gene calls are TRBV27 and TRBJ1-5; 10 nucleotides agree with TRBD1. The germline V gene encodes CDR1 MNHEY and CDR2 SMNVEV (reference sequence). Unmatched junction bases numbered 5, after V lost 6 bases and J lost 3 bases. The CDR3 runs 15 residues. The CDR3 sequence: CASRDRGGLNQPQHF. CDR3 in DNA: TGTGCCAGCAGGGACAGGGGGGGACTCAATCAGCCCCAGCATTTT.

The sample holds a few counts of this clonotype. This chain uses TRBV6-1 with TRBJ2-3, with 7 positions matching TRBD2. The germline gives CDR1 MNHNS, CDR2 SASEGT. The CDR3 extends over 14 amino acids. The ends lost 5 bases at V and 2 bases at J; junction bases unmatched: 4. The CDR3 DNA reads as TGTGCCAGCAGTAGGGACTACCTCACAGATACGCAGTATTTT. It codes for CASSRDYLTDTQYF.

This chain connects TRBV2 to TRBJ1-1; 8 bases are shared with TRBD1. Trimming removed 5 bases from V and 1 base from J; junction bases left unmatched: 6. Germline CDR1 is SNHLY and CDR2 is FYNNEI. The CDR3 has 15 residues. CDR3 region: CASSWTGPGNTEAFF. Written as DNA, the CDR3 is TGTGCCAGCAGTTGGACAGGGCCGGGGAACACTGAAGCTTTCTTT.